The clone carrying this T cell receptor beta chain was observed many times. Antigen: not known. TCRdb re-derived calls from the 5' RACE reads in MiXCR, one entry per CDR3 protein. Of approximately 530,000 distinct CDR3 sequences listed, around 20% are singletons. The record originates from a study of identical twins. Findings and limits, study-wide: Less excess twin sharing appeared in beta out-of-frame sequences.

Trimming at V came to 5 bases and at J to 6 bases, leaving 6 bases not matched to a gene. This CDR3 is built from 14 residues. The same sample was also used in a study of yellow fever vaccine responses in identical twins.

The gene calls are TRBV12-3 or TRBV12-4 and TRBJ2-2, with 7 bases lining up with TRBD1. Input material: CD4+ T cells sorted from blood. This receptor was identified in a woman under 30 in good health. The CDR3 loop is CASSTTGAAGELFF. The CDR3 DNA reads TGTGCCAGCAGTACCACAGGGGCCGCCGGGGAGCTGTTTTTT.